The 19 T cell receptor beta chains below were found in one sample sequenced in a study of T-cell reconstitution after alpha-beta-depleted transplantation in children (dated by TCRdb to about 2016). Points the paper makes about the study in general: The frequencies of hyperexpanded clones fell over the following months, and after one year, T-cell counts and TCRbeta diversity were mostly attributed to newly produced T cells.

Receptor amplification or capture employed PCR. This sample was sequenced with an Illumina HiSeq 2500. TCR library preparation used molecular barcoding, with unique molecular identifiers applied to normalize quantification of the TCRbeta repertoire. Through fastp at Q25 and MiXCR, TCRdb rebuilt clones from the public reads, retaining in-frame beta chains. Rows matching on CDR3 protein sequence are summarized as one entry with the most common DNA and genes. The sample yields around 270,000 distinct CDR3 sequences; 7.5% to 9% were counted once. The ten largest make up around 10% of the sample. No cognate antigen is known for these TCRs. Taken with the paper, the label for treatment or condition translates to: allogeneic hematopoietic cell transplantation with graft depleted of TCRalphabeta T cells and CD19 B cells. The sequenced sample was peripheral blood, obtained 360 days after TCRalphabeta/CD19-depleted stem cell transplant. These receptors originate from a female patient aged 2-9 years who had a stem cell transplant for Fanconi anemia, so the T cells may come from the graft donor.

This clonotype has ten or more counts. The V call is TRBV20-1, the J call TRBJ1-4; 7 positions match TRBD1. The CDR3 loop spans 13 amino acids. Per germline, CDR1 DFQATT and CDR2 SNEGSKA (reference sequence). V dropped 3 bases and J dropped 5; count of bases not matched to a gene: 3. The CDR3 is CSARRRGNEKLFF. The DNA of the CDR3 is TGCAGTGCTAGGCGCAGGGGGAATGAAAAACTGTTTTTT.

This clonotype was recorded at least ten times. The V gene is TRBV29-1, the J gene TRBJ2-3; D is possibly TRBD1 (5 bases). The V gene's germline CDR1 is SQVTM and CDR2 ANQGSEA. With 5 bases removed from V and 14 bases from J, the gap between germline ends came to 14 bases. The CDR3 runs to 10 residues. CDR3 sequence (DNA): TGCAGCGTTTCCGGACAAGGCGTGTATTTT. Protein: CSVSGQGVYF.

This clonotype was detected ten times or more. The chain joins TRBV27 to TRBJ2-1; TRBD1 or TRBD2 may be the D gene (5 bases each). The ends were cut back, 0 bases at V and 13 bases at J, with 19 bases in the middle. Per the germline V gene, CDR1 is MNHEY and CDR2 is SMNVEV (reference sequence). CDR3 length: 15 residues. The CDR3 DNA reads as TGTGCCAGCAGTTTATCGGGACCCAATTCCCACCGCCAGTTCTTC. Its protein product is CASSLSGPNSHRQFF.

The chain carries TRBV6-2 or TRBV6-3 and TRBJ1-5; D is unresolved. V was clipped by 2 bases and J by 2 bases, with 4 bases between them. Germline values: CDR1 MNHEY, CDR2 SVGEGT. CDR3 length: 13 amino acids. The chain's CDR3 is CASSYRGNQPQHF. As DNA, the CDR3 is TGTGCCAGCAGTTACCGAGGCAATCAGCCCCAGCATTTT.

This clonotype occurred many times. The CDR3 bases are TGTGCCAGCAGCCAGACTAGCGGGAGCACAGATACGCAGTATTTT. The encoded protein is CASSQTSGSTDTQYF. The chain has TRBV3-1 and TRBJ2-3, with 10 bases matching TRBD2. Per the germline V gene, CDR1 is LGHDT and CDR2 is YNNKEL (reference sequence). CDR3 length equals 15 residues. J was trimmed by 0 bases and V by 3 bases; bases with no gene match: 0.

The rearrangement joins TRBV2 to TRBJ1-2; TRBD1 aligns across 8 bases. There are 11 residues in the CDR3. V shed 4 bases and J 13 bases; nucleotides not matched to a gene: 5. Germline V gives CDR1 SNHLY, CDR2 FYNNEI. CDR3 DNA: TGTGCCAGCAGTGGGGACAGGAGATTCACCTTC. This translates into CASSGDRRFTF.

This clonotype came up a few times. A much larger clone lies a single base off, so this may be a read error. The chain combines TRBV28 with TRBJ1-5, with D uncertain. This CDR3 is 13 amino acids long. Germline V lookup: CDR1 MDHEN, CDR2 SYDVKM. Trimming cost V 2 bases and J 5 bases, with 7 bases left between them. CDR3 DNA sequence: TGTGCCAGCAGTTTAGGGCGGTATCAGCCCCAGCATTTT. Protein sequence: CASSLGRYQPQHF.

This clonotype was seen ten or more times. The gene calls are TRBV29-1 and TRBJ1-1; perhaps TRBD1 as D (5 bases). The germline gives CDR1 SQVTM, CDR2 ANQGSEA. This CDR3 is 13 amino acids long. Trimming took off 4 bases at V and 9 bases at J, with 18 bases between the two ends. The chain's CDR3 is CSVAMLRDGQAFF. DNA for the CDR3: TGCAGCGTTGCCATGCTCCGGGACGGACAAGCTTTCTTT.

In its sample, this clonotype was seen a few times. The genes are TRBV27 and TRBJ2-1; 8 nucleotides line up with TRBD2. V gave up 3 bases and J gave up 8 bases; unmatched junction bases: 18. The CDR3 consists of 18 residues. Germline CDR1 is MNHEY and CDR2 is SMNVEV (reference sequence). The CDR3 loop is CASSFLTGGPRGLDEQFF. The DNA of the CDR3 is TGTGCCAGCAGTTTTCTGACGGGGGGGCCACGTGGTTTGGATGAGCAGTTCTTC.

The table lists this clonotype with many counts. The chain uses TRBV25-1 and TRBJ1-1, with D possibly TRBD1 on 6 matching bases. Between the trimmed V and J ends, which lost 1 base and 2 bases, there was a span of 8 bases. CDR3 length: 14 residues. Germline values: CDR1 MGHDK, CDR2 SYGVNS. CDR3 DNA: TGTGCCAGCAGTGAATTGGGGGGCAACACTGAAGCTTTCTTT. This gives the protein CASSELGGNTEAFF.

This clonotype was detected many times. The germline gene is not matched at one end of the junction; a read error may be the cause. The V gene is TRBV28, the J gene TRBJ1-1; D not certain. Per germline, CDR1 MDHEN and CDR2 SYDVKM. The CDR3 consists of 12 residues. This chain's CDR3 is CASSPRGLKEIF. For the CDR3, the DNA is TGTGCCAGCAGCCCACGAGGGTTGAAGGAGATCTTT.

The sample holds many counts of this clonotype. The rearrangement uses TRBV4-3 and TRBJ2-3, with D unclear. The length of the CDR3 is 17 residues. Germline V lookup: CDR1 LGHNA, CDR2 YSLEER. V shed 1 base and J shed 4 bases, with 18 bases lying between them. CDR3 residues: CASSQGLLGPLPDTQYF. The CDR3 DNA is TGCGCCAGCAGCCAAGGCTTATTAGGCCCCTTGCCAGATACGCAGTATTTT.

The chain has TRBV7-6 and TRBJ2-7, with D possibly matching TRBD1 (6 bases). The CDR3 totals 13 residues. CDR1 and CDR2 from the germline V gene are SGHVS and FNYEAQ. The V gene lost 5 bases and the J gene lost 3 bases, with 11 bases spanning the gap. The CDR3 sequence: CASSASQGYEQYF. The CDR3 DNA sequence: TGTGCCAGCAGCGCATCACAGGGCTACGAGCAGTACTTC.

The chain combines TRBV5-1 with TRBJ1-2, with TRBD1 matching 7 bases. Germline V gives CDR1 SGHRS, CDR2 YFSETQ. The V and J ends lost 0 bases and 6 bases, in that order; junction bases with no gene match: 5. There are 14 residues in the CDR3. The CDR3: CASSLAGGIHGYTF. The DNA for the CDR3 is TGCGCCAGCAGCTTGGCAGGGGGTATTCATGGCTACACCTTC.

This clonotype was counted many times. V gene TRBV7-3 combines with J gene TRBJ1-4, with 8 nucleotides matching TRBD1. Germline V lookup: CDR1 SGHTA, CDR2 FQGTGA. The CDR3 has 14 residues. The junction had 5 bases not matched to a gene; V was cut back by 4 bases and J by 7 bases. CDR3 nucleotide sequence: TGTGCCAGCAGCTATGACAGGGGTTTTGAAAAACTGTTTTTT. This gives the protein CASSYDRGFEKLFF. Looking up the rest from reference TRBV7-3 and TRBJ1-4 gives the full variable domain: GAGVSQTPSNKVTEKGKYVELRCDPISGHTALYWYRQSLGQGPEFLIYFQGTGAADDSGLPNDRFFAVRPEGSVSTLKIQRTERGDSAVYLCASSYDRGFEKLFFGSGTQLSVL.

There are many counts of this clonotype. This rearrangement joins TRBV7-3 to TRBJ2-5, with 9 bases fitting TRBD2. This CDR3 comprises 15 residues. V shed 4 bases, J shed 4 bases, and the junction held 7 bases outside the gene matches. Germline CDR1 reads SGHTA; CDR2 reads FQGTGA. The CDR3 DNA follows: TGTGCCAGCAGCTACTTAGCGGGAGCGAGAGAGACCCAGTACTTC. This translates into CASSYLAGARETQYF.

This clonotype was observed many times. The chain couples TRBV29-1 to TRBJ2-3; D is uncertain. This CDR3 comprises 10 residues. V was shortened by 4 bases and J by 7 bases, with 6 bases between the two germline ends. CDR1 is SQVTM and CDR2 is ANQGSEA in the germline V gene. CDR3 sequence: CSVGPHTQYF. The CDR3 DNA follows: TGCAGCGTTGGGCCTCATACGCAGTATTTT.

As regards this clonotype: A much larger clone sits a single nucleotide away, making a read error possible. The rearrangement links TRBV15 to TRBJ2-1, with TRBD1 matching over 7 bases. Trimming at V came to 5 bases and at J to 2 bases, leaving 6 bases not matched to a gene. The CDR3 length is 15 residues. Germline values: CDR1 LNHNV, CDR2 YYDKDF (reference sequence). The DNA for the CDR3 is TGTGCCACCAGCTGGTTCACAGGGGCCTACAATGAGCAGTTCTTC. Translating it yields CATSWFTGAYNEQFF.

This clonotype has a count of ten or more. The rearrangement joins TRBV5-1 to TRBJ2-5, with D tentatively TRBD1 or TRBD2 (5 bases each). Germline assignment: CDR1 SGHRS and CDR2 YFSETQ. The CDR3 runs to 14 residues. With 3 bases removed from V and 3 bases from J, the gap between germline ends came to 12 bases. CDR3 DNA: TGCGCCAGCAGCTCCACCGGGACGGAAGAGACCCAGTACTTC. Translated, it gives CASSSTGTEETQYF.